The 29 T cell receptor beta chains below come from one sample, sequenced in a study of a mutant IDH1 vaccine in newly diagnosed glioma. These receptors have no identified antigens. Time point noted: week 35, safety follow-up. Topical imiquimod was applied with each vaccine dose, which held 300 ug of mutant IDH1 20-mer peptide. Sequencing was performed with immunoSEQ multiplex PCR; in TCRdb, only in-frame clones are kept and a portion is missing. In the table there are tens of thousands of clones, less than 90% of which are singletons. The sample here was PBMCs, taken from a glioma patient whose treatment included an IDH1 peptide vaccine. All receptors come from a young woman with glioma.

V gene TRBV7-6 combines with J gene TRBJ1-1; a possible D gene is TRBD1 (5 bases). V lost 1 base, J lost 1 base, and 7 bases lay in between. The germline V gene encodes CDR1 SGHVS and CDR2 FNYEAQ. CDR3 length equals 14 residues. CDR3 residues: CASSLVGGNTEAFF. CDR3 DNA sequence: TGTGCCAGCAGCTTAGTGGGGGGGAACACTGAAGCTTTCTTT.

The genes are TRBV5-1 and TRBJ1-6, with 9 bases matching TRBD1. The ends lost 3 bases at V and 8 bases at J; junction bases unmatched: 3. The length of the CDR3 is 14 residues. Germline values: CDR1 SGHRS, CDR2 YFSETQ. CDR3 DNA: TGCGCCAGCAGCTCGACAGGGGGGGATTCACCCCTCCACTTT. Residues: CASSSTGGDSPLHF.

The rearrangement uses TRBV5-1 and TRBJ1-2; D is unresolved. The germline V gene encodes CDR1 SGHRS and CDR2 YFSETQ. V lost 1 base and J 3 bases, leaving 7 bases between the germline ends. The CDR3 is 13 amino acids. The DNA of the CDR3 is TGCGCCAGCAGCTTGCTCCCGGACTATGGCTACACCTTC. Its protein product is CASSLLPDYGYTF.

The V gene is TRBV5-4, the J gene TRBJ1-2, with D possibly TRBD1 on 6 matching bases. The CDR3 has 14 residues. Germline assignment: CDR1 SGHNT and CDR2 YYREEE (reference sequence). Trimming removed 1 base at V and 5 bases at J, with 12 bases between. In DNA, the CDR3 is TGTGCCAGCAGCTTGATCGGGGGGCTGTATGGCTACACCTTC. Protein sequence: CASSLIGGLYGYTF.

This clone appeared a single time. This chain joins TRBV5-1 and TRBJ2-7, with D unresolved. The CDR3 is 13 amino acids. Per germline, CDR1 SGHRS and CDR2 YFSETQ. The V end was cut by 1 base, the J end by 7 bases, with 12 bases between. The CDR3 nucleotides are TGCGCCAGCAGCTTGTGGTCCTCTAGGGAGCAGTACTTC. Its translation is CASSLWSSREQYF.

Only one count was recorded for this clone. The V call is TRBV7-9, the J call TRBJ2-3, with TRBD2 matching over 10 bases. The CDR3 loop spans 14 amino acids. CDR1 SEHNR and CDR2 FQNEAQ come from the germline V gene (reference sequence). The trim removed 5 bases at V and 5 bases at J, leaving 4 bases unmatched. CDR3 in amino acids: CASSDRTSGDTQYF. In DNA form, the CDR3 reads TGTGCCAGCAGCGACCGGACTAGCGGAGATACGCAGTATTTT.

The chain carries TRBV27 and TRBJ2-1; a weak D match, TRBD1 (6 bases). Germline V gene sequence: CDR1 MNHEY, CDR2 SMNVEV (reference sequence). The CDR3 loop spans 11 amino acids. The DNA of the CDR3 is TGTGCGGGGGCGTTCTATGATGAGCAGTTCTTC. Amino acids: CAGAFYDEQFF.

This chain links TRBV5-4 with TRBJ1-1; D unclear. This CDR3 comprises 15 residues. Per germline, CDR1 SGHNT and CDR2 YYREEE (reference sequence). The V end was cut by 4 bases, the J end by 1 base, with 14 bases between. The CDR3 nucleotides read TGTGCCAGCAGCCCCGGCGGACGGACGAACACTGAAGCTTTCTTT. It is translated as CASSPGGRTNTEAFF.

CDR3 nucleotides: TGTGCCAGCAGGGGAGGGGCTTATGGCTACACCTTC. Its protein product is CASRGGAYGYTF. The chain links TRBV21-1 to TRBJ1-2. TRBV21-1 corresponds to a pseudogene. The CDR3 covers 12 residues.

The rearrangement joins TRBV20-1 to TRBJ2-4; perhaps TRBD1 as D (6 bases). CDR1 is DFQATT, CDR2 SNEGSKA, per germline (reference sequence). With 5 bases removed from V and 8 bases from J, the gap between germline ends came to 10 bases. This CDR3 contains 11 residues. CDR3 nucleotides: TGCAGTGCTCTCAGGGGCCACATTCAGTACTTC. This sequence encodes CSALRGHIQYF.

The V gene is TRBV12-5, the J gene TRBJ2-7; 12 nucleotides line up with TRBD2. V was pared by 1 base and J by 1 base, with 8 bases of the junction left unmatched. The CDR3 has 18 amino acids. Germline lookup yields CDR1 LGHNT and CDR2 FRNRAP. CDR3 sequence: CASGLAPTSGGPSYEQYF. As DNA, the CDR3 is TGTGCTAGTGGTTTGGCCCCCACTAGCGGGGGGCCTTCCTACGAGCAGTACTTC.

This chain joins TRBV7-8 and TRBJ1-4; TRBD1 might be the D (5 bases). The CDR3 has 16 residues. The V end lost 5 bases, the J end lost 8 bases, and 21 bases lay between the germline ends. Germline-derived CDR1 and CDR2 are SGHVS and FQNEAQ. The CDR3 DNA follows: TGTGCCAGCAGCCGCAGGGAGGGGAAAGCCAAGGAAAAACTGTTTTTT. Protein product: CASSRREGKAKEKLFF.

Only one count was recorded for this clone. The chain has TRBV7-9 and TRBJ1-2; D is ambiguous. CDR1 and CDR2 (germline): SEHNR, FQNEAQ (reference sequence). Trimming removed 2 bases from V and 4 bases from J, with 8 bases in between. The CDR3 extends over 13 amino acids. The CDR3 region is CASSLNEIYGYTF. Here the CDR3 DNA reads TGTGCCAGCAGCTTAAACGAAATCTATGGCTACACCTTC.

The chain couples TRBV21-1 to TRBJ1-1; the D call of TRBD1 is as the table states it, not checked on the DNA. TRBV21-1 is described as a pseudogene. CDR3 size: 17 residues. The CDR3 protein is CASSKALHRGGNTEAFF. The CDR3 nucleotides read TGTGCCAGCAGCAAAGCGCTCCACAGGGGAGGGAACACTGAAGCTTTCTTT.

CDR3 residues: CASTLLDGDRDPYGYTF. The CDR3 bases are TGTGCCAGCACCCTGTTGGACGGGGACAGGGACCCCTATGGCTACACCTTC. This sequence joins TRBV27 and TRBJ1-2; 9 bases fit TRBD1. V gave up 7 bases and J gave up 4 bases; unmatched junction bases: 16. The CDR3 is 17 amino acids. Germline values: CDR1 MNHEY, CDR2 SMNVEV (reference sequence).

This chain uses TRBV30 with TRBJ1-2, with a possible D match to TRBD1 (6 bases). Germline CDR1 and CDR2: GTSNPN and SVGIG (reference sequence). Trimming pared 3 bases from V and 7 bases from J, leaving 27 bases between. The CDR3 is made up of 17 amino acids. DNA of the CDR3: TGTGCCTGGAGGGGAGGGGACACGGCTGAATCCGTAAGTGGCTACACCTTC. Its protein is CAWRGGDTAESVSGYTF.

The V gene is TRBV7-9, the J gene TRBJ2-7; D unresolved. V dropped 5 bases and J dropped 3 bases, with 11 bases sitting between them. CDR1 is SEHNR and CDR2 is FQNEAQ in the germline V gene (reference sequence). The CDR3 covers 13 residues. The CDR3 DNA sequence: TGTGCCAGCAGCCCCGCAGCTCGCTACGAGCAGTACTTC. It is translated as CASSPAARYEQYF.

The genes are TRBV19 and TRBJ1-2; weak D call: TRBD1 (5 bases). V was cut by 7 bases and J by 1 base, with 19 bases left in between. Germline values: CDR1 LNHDA, CDR2 SQIVND (reference sequence). CDR3 length equals 16 residues. CDR3 amino acids: CASTQSGGDFNYGYTF. The CDR3 coding sequence is TGTGCCAGTACTCAGTCGGGAGGGGATTTTAACTATGGCTACACCTTC.

This clone was counted once. The rearrangement uses TRBV6-5 and TRBJ1-1; TRBD1 matches at 7 bases. Germline assignment: CDR1 MNHEY and CDR2 SVGAGI. The CDR3 sequence is 14 residues long. Unmatched junction bases numbered 2, after V lost 2 bases and J lost 2 bases. This CDR3 is CASSYRGHNTEAFF. DNA for the CDR3: TGTGCCAGCAGTTACAGGGGGCATAACACTGAAGCTTTCTTT.

This clone was seen only a few times. The chain joins TRBV30 to TRBJ1-1, with TRBD1 matching 9 bases. CDR1 and CDR2 from the germline V gene are GTSNPN and SVGIG (reference sequence). The CDR3 is made up of 13 amino acids. V dropped 3 bases and J dropped 7; count of bases not matched to a gene: 6. The CDR3 DNA reads TGTGCCTGGAGCGTGACAGGGGGGGGTGAAGCTTTCTTT. It is translated as CAWSVTGGGEAFF.

The chain couples TRBV2 to TRBJ2-7; TRBD1 might be the D (5 bases). V lost 1 base, J lost 5 bases, and 9 bases lay in between. Germline V lookup: CDR1 SNHLY, CDR2 FYNNEI. This CDR3 spans 13 amino acids. CDR3 region: CASSEGTFNEQYF. The CDR3 DNA sequence: TGTGCCAGCAGTGAAGGGACATTTAACGAGCAGTACTTC.

The V and J genes are TRBV5-6 and TRBJ2-6, with 8 bases identical to TRBD1. V was pared by 2 bases and J by 1 base, with 2 bases of the junction left unmatched. The CDR3 extends over 16 amino acids. Germline V gene sequence: CDR1 SGHDT, CDR2 YYEEEE. The CDR3 nucleotides read TGTGCCAGCAGCTTTTGGACAGGGTCTGGGGCCAACGTCCTGACTTTC. As protein: CASSFWTGSGANVLTF.

This clone came up once. V gene TRBV7-2 combines with J gene TRBJ1-2; TRBD1 aligns across 10 bases. This CDR3 is 18 amino acids long. From germline, CDR1 is SGHTA and CDR2 FQGNSA. V lost 1 base, J lost 2 bases, and 10 bases stayed unmatched. The CDR3 reads CASSLGGTGVSRNYGYTF. CDR3 nucleotide sequence: TGTGCCAGCAGCTTAGGAGGGACAGGGGTCTCTAGAAACTATGGCTACACCTTC.

In this sample, this clone turned up once. The chain employs TRBV21-1 and TRBJ1-2. TRBV21-1 is tagged as a pseudogene. The CDR3 spans 15 residues. The CDR3 sequence is CASSIRRLANYGYTF. CDR3 DNA sequence: TGTGCCAGCAGCATACGACGCCTAGCTAACTATGGCTACACCTTC.

The chain links TRBV7-2 to TRBJ1-1; D not resolved. Trimming cost V 4 bases and J 2 bases, with 17 bases left between them. The germline V gene has CDR1 SGHTA and CDR2 FQGNSA. The CDR3 runs 16 residues. As DNA, the CDR3 is TGTGCCAGCAGCTCCACCTTAAGACGGACCAACACTGAAGCTTTCTTT. Its translation: CASSSTLRRTNTEAFF. Drawing the rest from reference TRBV7-2 and TRBJ1-1, the complete variable domain is GAGVSQSPSNKVTEKGKDVELRCDPISGHTALYWYRQSLGQGLEFLIYFQGNSAPDKSGLPSDRFSAERTGGSVSTLTIQRTQQEDSAVYLCASSSTLRRTNTEAFFGQGTRLTVV.

The V call is TRBV19, the J call TRBJ1-2; D unclear. Trimming took off 1 base at V and 5 bases at J, with 8 bases between the two ends. Per the germline V gene, CDR1 is LNHDA and CDR2 is SQIVND (reference sequence). The length of the CDR3 is 13 residues. The CDR3 here is CASSIGEGYGYTF. Written as DNA, the CDR3 is TGTGCCAGTAGTATAGGTGAAGGTTATGGCTACACCTTC.

This sequence joins TRBV10-1 and TRBJ2-1, with 9 bases fitting TRBD2. With V trimmed by 0 bases and J by 8 bases, 14 bases remained unmatched. Germline V CDR1 and CDR2: WNHNN, SYGVQD (reference sequence). This CDR3 is built from 18 residues. CDR3 sequence reads: CASSESGSGGPLRDEQFF. The DNA of the CDR3 is TGCGCCAGCAGTGAGTCAGGTAGCGGGGGCCCTTTGAGAGATGAGCAGTTCTTC.

J is TRBJ2-4 and V is TRBV9; D is unresolved. Germline V gene data show CDR1 as SGDLS and CDR2 as YYNGEE. CDR3 length: 16 residues. Trimming stripped 0 bases from V and 8 bases from J, with 18 bases between. The CDR3 protein is CASSVGTTDLRDIQYF. The CDR3, as DNA: TGTGCCAGCAGCGTAGGTACAACGGATCTCCGGGACATTCAGTACTTC.

The chain joins TRBV10-3 to TRBJ2-1; 9 bases fit TRBD1. Germline-derived CDR1 and CDR2 are ENHRY and SYGVKD. The CDR3 loop spans 15 amino acids. Unmatched junction bases numbered 11, after V lost 6 bases and J lost 8 bases. DNA for the CDR3: TGTGCCATCAGGAGCTTTGTGGGGACAGGGTATGAGCAGTTCTTC. Amino acid sequence: CAIRSFVGTGYEQFF.